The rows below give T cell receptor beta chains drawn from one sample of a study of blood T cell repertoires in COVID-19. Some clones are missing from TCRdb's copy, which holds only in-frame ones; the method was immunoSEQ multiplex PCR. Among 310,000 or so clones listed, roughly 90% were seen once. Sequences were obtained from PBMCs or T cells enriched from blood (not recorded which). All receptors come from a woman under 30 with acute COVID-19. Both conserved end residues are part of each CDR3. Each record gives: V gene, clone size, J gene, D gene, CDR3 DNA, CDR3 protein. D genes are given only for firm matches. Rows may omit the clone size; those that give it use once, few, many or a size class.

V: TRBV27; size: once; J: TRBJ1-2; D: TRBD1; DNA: TGTGCCAGCAGTTTAGGGGGAACAGGGGGTGCAGATGGCTACACCTTC; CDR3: CASSLGGTGGADGYTF
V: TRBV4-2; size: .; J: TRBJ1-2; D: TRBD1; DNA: TGTGCCAGCAGCCAGACCGGGGGGACAGGGAACAACTATGGCTACACCTTC; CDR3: CASSQTGGTGNNYGYTF
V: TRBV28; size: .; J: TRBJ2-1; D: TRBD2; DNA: TGTGCCAGCAGTTTAACTGGGGGGGACAATGAGCAGTTCTTC; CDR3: CASSLTGGDNEQFF
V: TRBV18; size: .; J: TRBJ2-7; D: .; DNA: TGTGCCAGCTCACTCGGACAGTACCCTTACGAGCAGTACTTC; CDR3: CASSLGQYPYEQYF
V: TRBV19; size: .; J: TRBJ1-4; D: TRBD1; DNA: TGTGCGTCCCGGGACAGAAGAACCGAAGGAAAACTGTTTTTT; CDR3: CASRDRRTEGKLFF
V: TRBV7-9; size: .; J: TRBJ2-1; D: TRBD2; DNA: TGTGCCAGCAGTTCGACTAGCGGTGACCTCAATGAGCAGTTCTTC; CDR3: CASSSTSGDLNEQFF
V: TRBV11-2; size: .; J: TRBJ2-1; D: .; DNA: TGTGCCAGCAGCTTAGCCCCGAGCTCCTACAATGAGCAGTTCTTC; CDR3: CASSLAPSSYNEQFF
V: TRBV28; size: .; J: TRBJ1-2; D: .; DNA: TGTGCCAGCAGCCCGGGACACGGCTATGGCTACACCTTC; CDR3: CASSPGHGYGYTF
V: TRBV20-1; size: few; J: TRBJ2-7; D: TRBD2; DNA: TGCAGTGCTAGTCGGTTTCTAGCGGGGTTTAGTTCCTACGAGCAGTACTTC; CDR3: CSASRFLAGFSSYEQYF
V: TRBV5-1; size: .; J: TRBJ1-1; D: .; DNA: TGCGCCAGCAGCCTAAGCAGGGCGGTGGACACTGAAGCTTTCTTT; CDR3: CASSLSRAVDTEAFF
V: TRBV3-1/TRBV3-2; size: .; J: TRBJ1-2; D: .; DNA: TGTGCCAGCAGACACCGGGACAACTACGGCTACACCTTC; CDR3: CASRHRDNYGYTF
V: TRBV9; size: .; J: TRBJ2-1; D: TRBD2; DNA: TGTGCCAGCAGCGTAGGGCTAGCGGGAGACAATGAGCAGTTCTTC; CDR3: CASSVGLAGDNEQFF
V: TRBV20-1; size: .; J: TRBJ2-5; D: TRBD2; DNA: TGCAGTGCTAGTTGGCGCCTTCAAACTAGCGGGAGCTCCTACTTC; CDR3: CSASWRLQTSGSSYF
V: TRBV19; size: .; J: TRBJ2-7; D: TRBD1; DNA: TGTGCCAGTAGGCGGACAGGGGGCCTAGTCGAGCAGTACTTC; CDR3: CASRRTGGLVEQYF
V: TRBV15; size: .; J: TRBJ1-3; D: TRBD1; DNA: TGTGCCACCAGCAGAGGCACAGGGGCCAGCGGAAACACCATATATTTT; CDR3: CATSRGTGASGNTIYF
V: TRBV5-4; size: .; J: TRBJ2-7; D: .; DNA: TGTGCCAGCAGCCTGGTCGGGGTTGGCGACGAGCAGTACTTC; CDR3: CASSLVGVGDEQYF
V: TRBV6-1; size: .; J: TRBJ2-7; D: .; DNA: TGTGCCAGCAGTGAACCGGCCGGAGGCGAGCAGTACTTC; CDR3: CASSEPAGGEQYF
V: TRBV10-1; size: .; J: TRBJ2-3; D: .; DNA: TGCGCCAGCAATGCCGCAACACACACAGATACGCAGTATTTT; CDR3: CASNAATHTDTQYF
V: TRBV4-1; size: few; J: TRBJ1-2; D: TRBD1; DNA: TGCGCCAGCAGCCAATTAGCCGGGACAGGGAGTGGCTACACCTTC; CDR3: CASSQLAGTGSGYTF
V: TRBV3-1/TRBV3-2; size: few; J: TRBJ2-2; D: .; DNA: TGTGCCAGCAGCCAACGGGGGAACACCGGGGAGCTGTTTTTT; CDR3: CASSQRGNTGELFF
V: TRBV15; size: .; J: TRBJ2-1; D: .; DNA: TGTGCCACCAGCAGAGCGGTTAGCTCCTACAATGAGCAGTTCTTC; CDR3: CATSRAVSSYNEQFF
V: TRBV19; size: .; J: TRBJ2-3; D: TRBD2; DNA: TGTGCCAGTAGTATGTCCAGCGGGAGGAGTACAGATACGCAGTATTTT; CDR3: CASSMSSGRSTDTQYF
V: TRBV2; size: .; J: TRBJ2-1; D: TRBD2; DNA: TGTGCCAGCGCGGGGGGATCCCTCTACAATGAGCAGTTCTTC; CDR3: CASAGGSLYNEQFF
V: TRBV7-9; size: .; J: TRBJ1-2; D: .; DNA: TGTGCCAGCAGCGAGCATTATGGCTACACCTTC; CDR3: CASSEHYGYTF
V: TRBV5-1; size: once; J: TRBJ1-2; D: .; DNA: TGCGCCAGCAGCTTGGTCTCGCCAGGCTATGGCTACACCTTC; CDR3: CASSLVSPGYGYTF
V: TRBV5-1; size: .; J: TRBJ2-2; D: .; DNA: TGCGCCAGCAGCCCCCTGAGTGGCGGAGGGGCCTCGAACACCGGGGAGCTGTTTTTT; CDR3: CASSPLSGGGASNTGELFF
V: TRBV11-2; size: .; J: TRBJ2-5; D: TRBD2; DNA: TGTGCCAGCAGCTTAAATGGAGGGAGCGGGAGGGCCAGAGAGACCCAGTACTTC; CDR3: CASSLNGGSGRARETQYF
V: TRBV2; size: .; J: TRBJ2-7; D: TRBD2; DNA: TGTGCCAGCCGACTAGCGGGAGCATACGAGCAGTACTTC; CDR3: CASRLAGAYEQYF
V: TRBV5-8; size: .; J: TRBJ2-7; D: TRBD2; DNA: TGTGCCAGCAGCGCTGGGGACCCACTAGCGACCTACGAGCAGTACTTC; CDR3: CASSAGDPLATYEQYF
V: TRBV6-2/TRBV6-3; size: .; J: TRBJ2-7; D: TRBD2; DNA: TGTGCCAGCAGTCCCCTAGCGGGAGGCAACTCCTACGAGCAGTACTTC; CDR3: CASSPLAGGNSYEQYF
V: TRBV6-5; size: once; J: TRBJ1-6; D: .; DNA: TGTGCCAGCAGTTACGTGGCGGTCTCCTATAATTCACCCCTCCACTTT; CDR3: CASSYVAVSYNSPLHF
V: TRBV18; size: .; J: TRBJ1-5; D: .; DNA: TGTGCCAGCTCCGGTTTTAGCAATCAGCCCCAGCATTTT; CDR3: CASSGFSNQPQHF
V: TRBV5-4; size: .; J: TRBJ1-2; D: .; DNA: TGTGCCAGCAGCTTGGGGTTGTATAGTCAGGGGAATTATGGCTACACCTTC; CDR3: CASSLGLYSQGNYGYTF
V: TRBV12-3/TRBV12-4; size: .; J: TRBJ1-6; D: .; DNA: TGTGCCAGCAGTTTTTGGGGCTCACCCCTCCACTTT; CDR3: CASSFWGSPLHF
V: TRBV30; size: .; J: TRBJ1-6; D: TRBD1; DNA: TGTGCCTGGAGGTCGGTACAGGGGGGTGGTTCACCCCTCCACTTT; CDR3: CAWRSVQGGGSPLHF
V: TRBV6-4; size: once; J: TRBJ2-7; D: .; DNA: TGTGCCAGCAGCCCGGGGGGGGACAGGGTAATCGACGAGCAGTACTTC; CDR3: CASSPGGDRVIDEQYF
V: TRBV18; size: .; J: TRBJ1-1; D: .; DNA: TGTGCCAGCTCACAGGGCGGGAGTGCTTTCTTT; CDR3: CASSQGGSAFF
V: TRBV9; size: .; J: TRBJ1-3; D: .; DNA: TGTGCCAGCAGCGTAGCCTTCTCTGGAAACACCATATATTTT; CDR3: CASSVAFSGNTIYF
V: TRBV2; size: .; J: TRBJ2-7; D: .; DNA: TGTGCCAGCAGTGAGGGTTCCGGGAGAGCCCACGCCTACGAGCAGTACTTC; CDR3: CASSEGSGRAHAYEQYF
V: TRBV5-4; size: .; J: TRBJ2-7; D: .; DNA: TGTGCCAGCAGCCCCCAGCGGGCAGGGCTTCCCGAGCAGTACTTC; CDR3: CASSPQRAGLPEQYF
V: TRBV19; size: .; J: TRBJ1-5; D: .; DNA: TGTGCCAGTACGCCCTCCCAGGGGATAAGCAATCAGCCCCAGCATTTT; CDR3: CASTPSQGISNQPQHF
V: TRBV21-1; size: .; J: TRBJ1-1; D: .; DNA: TGTGCCAGCAGCAAAGACCGGGACTCGAACACTGAAGCTTTCTTT; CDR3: CASSKDRDSNTEAFF
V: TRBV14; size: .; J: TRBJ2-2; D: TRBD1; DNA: TGTGCCAGCAGCCAAGAAAGGGGGACAGGGGGGAACACCGGGGAGCTGTTTTTT; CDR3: CASSQERGTGGNTGELFF
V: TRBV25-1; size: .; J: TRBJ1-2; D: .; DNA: TGTGCCAGCGGTGTAACAGGGCAAGACGGCTATGGCTACACCTTC; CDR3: CASGVTGQDGYGYTF
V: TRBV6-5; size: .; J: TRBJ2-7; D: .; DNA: TGTGCCAGCAATGCGGGAAGGGGCTCCTACGAGCAGTACTTC; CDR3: CASNAGRGSYEQYF
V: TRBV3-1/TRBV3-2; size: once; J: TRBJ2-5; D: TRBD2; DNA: TGTGCCAGCAGCCCGCTAGCGGGAGGGAGGGAGACCCAGTACTTC; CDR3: CASSPLAGGRETQYF
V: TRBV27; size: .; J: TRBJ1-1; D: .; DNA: TGTGCCAGCAGTTTAAGTAGGGGAAGTGAAGCTTTCTTT; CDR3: CASSLSRGSEAFF
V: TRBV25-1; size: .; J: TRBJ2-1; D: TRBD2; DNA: TGTGCCAGCAGTCGAGCGGGAGACTACAATGAGCAGTTCTTC; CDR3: CASSRAGDYNEQFF
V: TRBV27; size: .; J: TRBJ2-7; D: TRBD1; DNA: TGTGCCAGCCTAGCAGTCGGGACAGGGAAAAAGCAGTACTTC; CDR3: CASLAVGTGKKQYF
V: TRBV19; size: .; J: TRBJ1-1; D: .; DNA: TGTGCCAGTAGTGACACCGTGAACACTGAAGCTTTCTTT; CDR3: CASSDTVNTEAFF
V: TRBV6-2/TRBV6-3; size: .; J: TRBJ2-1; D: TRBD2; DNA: TGTGCCAGCAGTTCCCCTCGGACTAGAGGGGCCAATGAGCAGTTCTTC; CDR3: CASSSPRTRGANEQFF
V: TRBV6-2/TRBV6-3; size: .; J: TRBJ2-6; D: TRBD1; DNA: TGTGCCAGCAGCCAGGGGGCCGATGGGGCCAACGTCCTGACTTTC; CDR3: CASSQGADGANVLTF
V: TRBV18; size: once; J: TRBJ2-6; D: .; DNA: TGTGCCAGCTCACCACGGGCAGGGTTTGGCACATCTGGGGCCAACGTCCTGACTTTC; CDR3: CASSPRAGFGTSGANVLTF
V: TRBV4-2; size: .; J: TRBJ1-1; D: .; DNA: TGTGCCAGCAGCCAAACTACCACCTTCGAGGCGGCCTCCGGGGCTTTCTTT; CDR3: CASSQTTTFEAASGAFF
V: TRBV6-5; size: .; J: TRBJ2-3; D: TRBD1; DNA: TGTGCCAGCAGACGTGACAGGGGTAGGGCAGATACGCAGTATTTT; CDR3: CASRRDRGRADTQYF